This T cell receptor beta chain was obtained from a study of response to subunit inactivated influenza vaccine. TCRdb itself ran the RT-PCR reads through MiXCR, one entry per CDR3 protein. Among about 540,000 distinct CDR3 sequences, roughly 23% were seen once, and the ten largest hold 2.5% to 3%. Looked up from germline, CDR1 is DFQATT and CDR2 is SNEGSKA (reference sequence). Trimming pared 2 bases from V and 6 bases from J, leaving 14 bases between. CDR3 length: 14 amino acids. In addition, the sample was reused for a study of T cells expressing NK-cell markers. That investigation notes: TCR beta cDNA was made by 5'RACE template switching with UMIs. Among eight sequenced donors, seven carried HCMV seropositivity while one was seronegative.

The J gene is TRBJ1-5, the V gene TRBV20-1; D may be TRBD1 (5 bases). This sequence was found in a man aged 50-60 years who received an inactivated influenza vaccine. The source material was CD4+ T cells sorted from PBMCs, sampled 11 to 12 days after vaccination. CDR3 DNA: TGCAGTGCTAGATCAGGGAGGTTGGGTCAGCCCCAGCATTTT. Translated: CSARSGRLGQPQHF.